These 20 T cell receptor beta chains were sequenced from one sample in a study of blood T cell repertoires in COVID-19. Data came from immunoSEQ multiplex PCR; TCRdb stores just in-frame clones and leaves some out. Among around 270,000 clones listed, around 89% were seen once. The material sequenced was peripheral blood. Every receptor here comes from a man between 40 and 49 years old with acute or convalescent COVID-19.

This chain uses TRBV2 with TRBJ2-2, with D perhaps TRBD2 (6 bases). The germline V gene encodes CDR1 SNHLY and CDR2 FYNNEI. The CDR3 covers 17 residues. Trimming took 5 bases from V and 3 from J, leaving 19 bases between them. The CDR3, as DNA: TGTGCCAGCAGTTATAATAGACTAGAATGGGACACCGGGGAGCTGTTTTTT. Translation: CASSYNRLEWDTGELFF.

The V and J genes are TRBV5-1 and TRBJ1-2; unclear D gene. V dropped 4 bases and J dropped 8 bases, with 18 bases sitting between them. Looked up from germline, CDR1 is SGHRS and CDR2 is YFSETQ. The CDR3 is 14 residues long. This chain's CDR3 is CASSPRNVGRGYTF. DNA of the CDR3: TGCGCCAGCAGCCCACGGAATGTAGGGAGAGGCTACACCTTC.

V and J are TRBV5-1 and TRBJ2-1; 7 nucleotides agree with TRBD1. The V and J ends lost 2 bases and 8 bases, in that order; junction bases with no gene match: 7. The germline V gene has CDR1 SGHRS and CDR2 YFSETQ. This CDR3 is built from 14 residues. CDR3 in DNA: TGCGCCAGCAGCTTTCTCGAGGGGGCCTATGAGCAGTTCTTC. Translating it yields CASSFLEGAYEQFF.

The gene calls are TRBV5-1 and TRBJ2-7, with 13 bases matching TRBD2. The V and J ends lost 3 bases and 6 bases, in that order; junction bases with no gene match: 6. The CDR3 sequence is 15 residues long. Germline V gives CDR1 SGHRS, CDR2 YFSETQ. CDR3 sequence (DNA): TGCGCCAGCAGCTCACTAGCGGGGGGGCTCGGCGAGCAGTACTTC. Amino acids: CASSSLAGGLGEQYF.

The V call is TRBV12-5, the J call TRBJ2-3; 9 bases align to TRBD2. The CDR3 sequence is 16 residues long. After removal of 3 bases from V and 6 bases from J, the junction contained 10 bases not matched to a gene. Germline CDR1 LGHNT, CDR2 FRNRAP. The CDR3: CASGFFSGGKEDTQYF. CDR3 DNA: TGTGCTAGTGGTTTCTTTAGCGGGGGAAAGGAGGATACGCAGTATTTT. Drawing the rest from reference TRBV12-5 and TRBJ2-3, the complete variable domain is DARVTQTPRHKVTEMGQEVTMRCQPILGHNTVFWYRQTMMQGLELLAYFRNRAPLDDSGMPKDRFSAEMPDATLATLKIQPSEPRDSAVYFCASGFFSGGKEDTQYFGPGTRLTVL.

The chain joins TRBV6-5 to TRBJ1-6; 11 bases match TRBD1. Looked up from germline, CDR1 is MNHEY and CDR2 is SVGAGI. V lost 6 bases and J lost 9; bases outside the gene matches: 7. The CDR3 totals 15 residues. The CDR3 loop reads CASSPRGTGGSPLHF. The CDR3 DNA sequence: TGTGCCAGCAGCCCGCGCGGGACAGGGGGTTCACCCCTCCACTTT.

This chain uses TRBV19 with TRBJ2-7; the match to TRBD1 covers 9 bases. This CDR3 is 15 amino acids long. Losses at the gene ends were 7 bases for V and 2 bases for J; bases not matched to a gene: 9. Germline lookup yields CDR1 LNHDA and CDR2 SQIVND (reference sequence). The DNA for the CDR3 is TGTGCCAGTACCTCGGGGACAGGGATACCCTACGAGCAGTACTTC. This gives the protein CASTSGTGIPYEQYF.

The gene calls are TRBV7-3 and TRBJ2-3, with D maybe TRBD2 (5 bases). The germline gives CDR1 SGHTA, CDR2 FQGTGA. The CDR3 is 16 amino acids. V was pared by 1 base and J by 1 base, with 12 bases between. As DNA, the CDR3 is TGTGCCAGCAGCTTAATGGGAGATCACGGCACAGATACGCAGTATTTT. This encodes CASSLMGDHGTDTQYF. The full variable domain, completed using reference TRBV7-3 and TRBJ2-3, is GAGVSQTPSNKVTEKGKYVELRCDPISGHTALYWYRQSLGQGPEFLIYFQGTGAADDSGLPNDRFFAVRPEGSVSTLKIQRTERGDSAVYLCASSLMGDHGTDTQYFGPGTRLTVL.

Only a few counts were recorded for this clone. The chain couples TRBV6-5 to TRBJ1-2; TRBD1 might be the D (5 bases). V was pared by 8 bases and J by 8 bases, with 12 bases between. CDR1 is MNHEY and CDR2 is SVGAGI in the germline V gene. The CDR3 has 11 amino acids. This chain's CDR3 is CASGRQYGYTF. The CDR3 DNA reads as TGTGCCAGCGGACGACAGTACGGCTACACCTTC.

This rearrangement joins TRBV19 to TRBJ2-7, with D possibly being TRBD1 (6 bases). The CDR3 extends over 14 amino acids. CDR1 is LNHDA and CDR2 is SQIVND in the germline V gene (reference sequence). The V and J ends lost 3 bases and 1 base respectively, with 10 bases between them. This chain's CDR3 is CASSMGGQSYEQYF. The CDR3 DNA sequence: TGTGCCAGTAGTATGGGTGGACAGTCCTACGAGCAGTACTTC.

V and J are TRBV6-5 and TRBJ1-2, with D uncertain. Looked up from germline, CDR1 is MNHEY and CDR2 is SVGAGI. This CDR3 has 11 amino acids. V lost 6 bases to trimming and J lost 5 bases, with 7 bases between them. In DNA, the CDR3 is TGTGCCAGCAGGGGAGGGTATGGCTACACCTTC. It codes for CASRGGYGYTF.

The chain couples TRBV27 to TRBJ2-7; TRBD2 might be the D (6 bases). Germline V gene sequence: CDR1 MNHEY, CDR2 SMNVEV (reference sequence). The CDR3 covers 14 residues. V lost 3 bases to trimming and J lost 0 bases, with 9 bases between them. The CDR3, as DNA: TGTGCCAGCAGTTTTCGGGGGAGCTCCTACGAGCAGTACTTC. This gives the protein CASSFRGSSYEQYF.

J is TRBJ2-7 and V is TRBV11-2; D unclear. Germline values: CDR1 SGHAT, CDR2 FQNNGV. The CDR3 has 15 residues. V was pared by 1 base and J by 2 bases, with 12 bases between. For the CDR3, the DNA is TGTGCCAGCAGCTTAGTACCCCTGGGCCCCTACGAGCAGTACTTC. Its protein is CASSLVPLGPYEQYF.

This clone showed up just once. As DNA, the CDR3 is TGTGCCAGCAGCCGGGGAGGGGCCAGCACAGATACGCAGTATTTT. This translates into CASSRGGASTDTQYF. The chain carries TRBV7-3 and TRBJ2-3; 7 positions agree with TRBD2. From germline, CDR1 is SGHTA and CDR2 FQGTGA. V was pared by 5 bases and J by 0 bases, with 5 bases of the junction left unmatched. The CDR3 has 15 residues.

In its sample, this clone was seen a few times. The V and J genes are TRBV11-2 and TRBJ1-1; D is unclear. Germline CDR1 SGHAT, CDR2 FQNNGV. The V end was cut by 0 bases, the J end by 7 bases, with 9 bases between. CDR3 length: 13 residues. The CDR3 coding sequence is TGTGCCAGCAGCTTAGACCCCGGGTTTGAAGCTTTCTTT. This gives the protein CASSLDPGFEAFF.

The chain joins TRBV7-9 to TRBJ2-7; TRBD1 matches at 9 bases. Germline V gene sequence: CDR1 SEHNR, CDR2 FQNEAQ (reference sequence). Trimming removed 6 bases from V and 4 bases from J; junction bases left unmatched: 10. The CDR3 contains 15 residues. CDR3 sequence: CASSLTGTGSYEQYF. The CDR3 DNA sequence: TGTGCCAGCAGTCTCACCGGGACAGGGTCGTACGAGCAGTACTTC.

The rearrangement uses TRBV3-1 (or the pseudogene TRBV3-2) and TRBJ1-4; possibly TRBD1 for D (5 bases). V was shortened by 2 bases and J by 8 bases, with 15 bases between the two germline ends. Looked up from germline, CDR1 is LGHDT and CDR2 is YNNKEL (reference sequence). There are 15 residues in the CDR3. CDR3 protein: CASSQPSGAGEKLFF. Written as DNA, the CDR3 is TGTGCCAGCAGCCAACCGAGCGGGGCAGGAGAAAAACTGTTTTTT.

The chain carries TRBV3-1 (or the pseudogene TRBV3-2) and TRBJ2-6, with D tentatively TRBD2 (7 bases). Trimming shortened V by 2 bases and J by 4 bases, and 24 bases separated the two germline ends. Germline CDR1 and CDR2: LGHDT and YNNKEL (reference sequence). The length of the CDR3 is 20 residues. The CDR3 here is CASSQKDGGRSSGGANVLTF. The CDR3 nucleotides read TGTGCCAGCAGCCAAAAGGACGGGGGGCGAAGCTCCGGCGGGGCCAACGTCCTGACTTTC.

This chain links TRBV28 with TRBJ1-5; unclear D gene. Germline V gene lookup returns CDR1 MDHEN and CDR2 SYDVKM. Trimming shortened V by 2 bases and J by 3 bases, and 8 bases separated the two germline ends. The CDR3 length is 14 residues. The CDR3 nucleotides read TGTGCCAGCAGTTTAGGCCTGGCCAATCAGCCCCAGCATTTT. Protein: CASSLGLANQPQHF.

This chain uses TRBV11-2 with TRBJ2-1, with TRBD1 as a possible D gene (6 bases). The CDR3 has 13 amino acids. The ends were cut back, 2 bases at V and 10 bases at J, with 12 bases in the middle. The germline V gene encodes CDR1 SGHAT and CDR2 FQNNGV. The CDR3 DNA sequence: TGTGCCAGCAGCTTAACAGGGAATCAGGAGCAGTTCTTC. This sequence encodes CASSLTGNQEQFF.